A single sample is the source of the 30 T cell receptor beta chains below, sequenced in a study of shared clonotypes between healthy human individuals (TCRdb year 2020). The method behind the library was the immunoSEQ multiplex PCR assay. Held by TCRdb, this immuneACCESS table contains in-frame sequences only and omits some clones. Under half of the omission traces to an unresolved V gene where checked; the cause of the rest is unknown. The sample table holds over 1.5 million clones, of which nearly 99% were seen once. The ten largest clonotypes hold roughly 0.4% of the sample. The source material was naive CD4+ T cells sorted from blood. The cell subset or site label, as the study defines it: CD45RA+ positively selected. All receptors derive from a man aged 30 to 39 in good health.

The J gene is TRBJ1-3, the V gene TRBV18; D is undetermined. Trimming cost V 2 bases and J 4 bases, with 9 bases left between them. This CDR3 contains 14 residues. CDR1 is KGHSH and CDR2 is LQKENI in the germline V gene. The CDR3 loop is CASSPLDGGNTIYF. CDR3 DNA sequence: TGTGCCAGCTCACCATTGGACGGCGGAAACACCATATATTTT. The entire variable domain, with the rest obtained from reference TRBV18 and TRBJ1-3, is as follows: NAGVMQNPRHLVRRRGQEARLRCSPMKGHSHVYWYRQLPEEGLKFMVYLQKENIIDESGMPKERFSAEFPKEGPSILRIQQVVRGDSAAYFCASSPLDGGNTIYFGEGSWLTVV.

This clone was seen only once. The chain uses TRBV11-3 and TRBJ2-3; TRBD1 aligns across 7 bases. This CDR3 spans 17 amino acids. The trim removed 4 bases at V and 3 bases at J, leaving 13 bases unmatched. Germline-derived CDR1 and CDR2 are SGHNT and YENEEA. The CDR3 bases are TGTGCCAGCAGCTCGACGGCAGGGGGAGTACGGACAGATACGCAGTATTTT. Its protein product is CASSSTAGGVRTDTQYF.

The rearrangement joins TRBV5-4 to TRBJ2-3, with D perhaps TRBD1 (6 bases). V shed 1 base and J shed 2 bases, with 8 bases lying between them. The CDR3 sequence is 14 residues long. Germline CDR1 and CDR2: SGHNT and YYREEE (reference sequence). The CDR3 coding sequence is TGTGCCAGCAGCTTGAGGGACACCACAGATACGCAGTATTTT. It translates to CASSLRDTTDTQYF. Full variable domain (rest looked up from reference TRBV5-4 and TRBJ2-3): ETGVTQSPTHLIKTRGQQVTLRCSSQSGHNTVSWYQQALGQGPQFIFQYYREEENGRGNFPPRFSGLQFPNYSSELNVNALELDDSALYLCASSLRDTTDTQYFGPGTRLTVL.

In its sample, this clone was seen once. The same CDR3 can be traced to other DNA sequences in this sample. The chain joins TRBV7-9 to TRBJ1-5, with 8 bases aligning to TRBD1. This CDR3 region has 14 residues. The V and J ends lost 6 bases and 5 bases, in that order; junction bases with no gene match: 6. Germline V gives CDR1 SEHNR, CDR2 FQNEAQ (reference sequence). The chain's CDR3 is CASSPGTGDQPQHF. The CDR3 coding sequence is TGTGCCAGCAGTCCCGGGACAGGTGATCAGCCCCAGCATTTT.

For this clone: The sample has other DNA sequences that encode this CDR3 too. The rearrangement joins TRBV28 to TRBJ2-7; TRBD1 matches at 7 bases. There are 12 residues in the CDR3. The germline V gene has CDR1 MDHEN and CDR2 SYDVKM. V gave up 4 bases and J gave up 6 bases; unmatched junction bases: 3. CDR3 amino acids: CASSSTGREQYF. CDR3 nucleotide sequence: TGTGCCAGCAGTTCGACAGGGCGCGAGCAGTACTTC.

V usage is TRBV18 and J usage is TRBJ2-7, with D perhaps matching TRBD2 (5 bases). Trimming cost V 3 bases and J 2 bases, with 14 bases left between them. From germline, CDR1 is KGHSH and CDR2 LQKENI. The CDR3 totals 15 residues. CDR3 sequence (DNA): TGTGCCAGCTCACCGCCTAGCTCAGAAACCTACGAGCAGTACTTC. This translates into CASSPPSSETYEQYF.

This rearrangement joins TRBV5-1 to TRBJ2-7; D is perhaps TRBD1 (6 bases). V shed 2 bases and J shed 2 bases, with 17 bases lying between them. Germline V gives CDR1 SGHRS, CDR2 YFSETQ. This CDR3 spans 16 amino acids. The CDR3 nucleotides read TGCGCCAGCAGCTTTTTGGGGGCAGCCAGAGCCTACGAGCAGTACTTC. Its translation is CASSFLGAARAYEQYF.

The chain has TRBV4-2 and TRBJ2-7, with D uncertain. Germline assignment: CDR1 LGHNA and CDR2 YNFKEQ. The CDR3 is 14 amino acids. V shed 1 base and J shed 0 bases, with 7 bases lying between them. The CDR3 coding sequence is TGTGCCAGCAGCCAAGCCAGGATCTCCTACGAGCAGTACTTC. Its protein product is CASSQARISYEQYF.

The CDR3 spells CASSLGRSSLRPQHF. The DNA for the CDR3 is TGTGCCAGCAGTTTAGGACGGAGCTCACTCAGGCCCCAGCATTTT. The chain has TRBV28 and TRBJ1-5; D is ambiguous. The length of the CDR3 is 15 residues. Germline CDR1 and CDR2: MDHEN and SYDVKM. V lost 2 bases and J lost 9, with 17 bases in between. The whole variable domain, filled in from reference TRBV28 and TRBJ1-5, reads DVKVTQSSRYLVKRTGEKVFLECVQDMDHENMFWYRQDPGLGLRLIYFSYDVKMKEKGDIPEGYSVSREKKERFSLILESASTNQTSMYLCASSLGRSSLRPQHFGDGTRLSIL.

The rearrangement joins TRBV4-1 to TRBJ2-1; D not certain. V lost 0 bases and J lost 2, with 8 bases in between. CDR1 is MGHRA, CDR2 YSYEKL, per germline. The CDR3 consists of 15 residues. CDR3 DNA: TGCGCCAGCAGCCAAGATCTGGGTCCCTACAATGAGCAGTTCTTC. The encoded protein is CASSQDLGPYNEQFF.

The chain links TRBV27 to TRBJ2-3; 14 nucleotides match TRBD2. CDR3 length: 15 residues. CDR1 is MNHEY and CDR2 is SMNVEV in the germline V gene (reference sequence). Trimming cost V 6 bases and J 5 bases; bases outside gene matches: 4. The CDR3 protein is CASRRLAGGKDTQYF. CDR3 bases: TGTGCCAGCAGAAGACTAGCGGGAGGGAAAGATACGCAGTATTTT.

The sample holds one count of this clone. This chain connects TRBV18 to TRBJ2-5, with 7 bases lining up with TRBD1. The CDR3 spans 13 residues. With 6 bases clipped from V and 0 bases from J, the junction kept 1 base outside the gene matches. Germline loops: CDR1 KGHSH, CDR2 LQKENI. The CDR3: CASSGTDQETQYF. CDR3 DNA: TGTGCCAGCTCGGGGACAGACCAAGAGACCCAGTACTTC.

This chain joins TRBV7-2 and TRBJ2-5; no clear D gene. The length of the CDR3 is 14 residues. Germline values: CDR1 SGHTA, CDR2 FQGNSA. V was cut by 5 bases and J by 4 bases, with 14 bases left in between. Here the CDR3 reads CASSVTWRGETQYF. In DNA, the CDR3 is TGTGCCAGCAGCGTGACATGGAGAGGAGAGACCCAGTACTTC.

This chain uses TRBV28 with TRBJ1-5; TRBD1 matches 10 bases. The CDR3 runs to 17 residues. Germline lookup yields CDR1 MDHEN and CDR2 SYDVKM. V trimming: 5 bases; J trimming: 3 bases; junction bases outside the gene matches: 10. The CDR3 DNA sequence: TGTGCCAGCAGTCAGACAGGGGGCCTGGGGTCCAATCAGCCCCAGCATTTT. It codes for CASSQTGGLGSNQPQHF.

V is TRBV9 and J is TRBJ1-3; D is unclear. Germline lookup yields CDR1 SGDLS and CDR2 YYNGEE. The CDR3 contains 16 residues. The V end lost 0 bases, the J end lost 0 bases, and 10 bases lay between the germline ends. The CDR3 sequence: CASSVGIRDSGNTIYF. Here the CDR3 DNA reads TGTGCCAGCAGCGTAGGAATTCGGGACTCTGGAAACACCATATATTTT.

The chain uses TRBV10-3 and TRBJ2-3; D may be TRBD1 (6 bases). Trimming took 3 bases from V and 5 from J, leaving 12 bases between them. The CDR3 consists of 14 residues. Germline V lookup: CDR1 ENHRY, CDR2 SYGVKD. CDR3: CAISDGTSEDTQYF. The CDR3 bases are TGTGCCATCAGTGACGGGACAAGCGAAGATACGCAGTATTTT.

This clone was counted once. The rearrangement joins TRBV7-8 to TRBJ2-1, with 12 bases fitting TRBD2. Germline CDR1 and CDR2: SGHVS and FQNEAQ. This CDR3 has 21 residues. Trimming took 2 bases from V and 0 from J; bases not matched to a gene: 14. The CDR3 sequence: CASSLSQLAGGSISSYNEQFF. The CDR3 coding sequence is TGTGCCAGCAGCTTAAGCCAACTAGCGGGAGGCTCAATAAGCTCCTACAATGAGCAGTTCTTC.

The CDR3 loop reads CAVAGDYEQYF. In nucleotides, the CDR3 is TGTGCCGTAGCGGGAGACTACGAGCAGTACTTC. The rearrangement links TRBV10-3 to TRBJ2-7; TRBD2 aligns across 9 bases. Germline trimming cut 11 bases from V and 3 bases from J; bases unmatched to any gene: 2. CDR3 size: 11 residues. CDR1 is ENHRY and CDR2 is SYGVKD in the germline V gene.

The rearrangement joins TRBV5-4 to TRBJ1-4; TRBD1 agrees at 8 bases. The CDR3 is made up of 15 amino acids. The trim removed 4 bases at V and 5 bases at J, leaving 7 bases unmatched. Germline V gene sequence: CDR1 SGHNT, CDR2 YYREEE (reference sequence). In DNA, the CDR3 is TGTGCCAGCAGCGACGGACAGGGAGGAAATGAAAAACTGTTTTTT. Protein sequence: CASSDGQGGNEKLFF.

The rearrangement uses TRBV7-9 and TRBJ1-2; no definite D call. CDR1 and CDR2 (germline): SEHNR, FQNEAQ (reference sequence). V lost 4 bases and J 0 bases, leaving 6 bases between the germline ends. This CDR3 has 13 residues. This chain's CDR3 is CASSYVSNYGYTF. In DNA, the CDR3 is TGTGCCAGCAGCTACGTATCTAACTATGGCTACACCTTC.

This chain links TRBV25-1 with TRBJ1-4; TRBD1 aligns across 7 bases. The CDR3 consists of 18 residues. Germline V CDR1 and CDR2: MGHDK, SYGVNS. V lost 3 bases and J lost 0; bases outside the gene matches: 10. The CDR3 nucleotides read TGTGCCAGCAGTGACCCACAGGGGCGGTATGCAACTAATGAAAAACTGTTTTTT. This gives the protein CASSDPQGRYATNEKLFF. Based on the CDR3 plus reference TRBV25-1 and TRBJ1-4, the full variable domain is EADIYQTPRYLVIGTGKKITLECSQTMGHDKMYWYQQDPGMELHLIHYSYGVNSTEKGDLSSESTVSRIRTEHFPLTLESARPSHTSQYLCASSDPQGRYATNEKLFFGSGTQLSVL.

The rearrangement links TRBV27 to TRBJ2-5; a possible D gene is TRBD1 (5 bases). The CDR3 consists of 15 residues. Trimming took 2 bases from V and 4 from J, leaving 14 bases between them. CDR1 MNHEY and CDR2 SMNVEV come from the germline V gene (reference sequence). In nucleotides, the CDR3 is TGTGCCAGCAGTTTAAAATATCGGCAGGGAGAGACCCAGTACTTC. Residues: CASSLKYRQGETQYF.

About this clone: Other DNA sequences of this sample code for an identical CDR3. This chain links TRBV7-9 with TRBJ2-7; perhaps TRBD2 as D (6 bases). Per the germline V gene, CDR1 is SEHNR and CDR2 is FQNEAQ (reference sequence). Trimming took 1 base from V and 2 from J, leaving 9 bases between them. This CDR3 region has 14 residues. The CDR3 protein is CASSLGREPYEQYF. For the CDR3, the DNA is TGTGCCAGCAGCTTAGGTCGGGAGCCCTACGAGCAGTACTTC.

This chain connects TRBV28 to TRBJ2-7; TRBD2 matches 15 bases. V shed 8 bases and J 2 bases; nucleotides not matched to a gene: 7. The CDR3 is made up of 16 amino acids. The germline V gene encodes CDR1 MDHEN and CDR2 SYDVKM. This chain's CDR3 is CASYGLAGGRAYEQYF. The DNA of the CDR3 is TGTGCCAGCTACGGACTAGCGGGAGGGAGGGCCTACGAGCAGTACTTC.

The chain is built from TRBV28 and TRBJ1-1; possible D gene TRBD1, 5 bases. Trimming removed 6 bases from V and 7 bases from J, with 18 bases in between. Per the germline V gene, CDR1 is MDHEN and CDR2 is SYDVKM. There are 14 residues in the CDR3. The CDR3 nucleotides read TGTGCCAGCAGCCCCCCCCTGACAGCGCATGAAGCTTTCTTT. Amino acids: CASSPPLTAHEAFF.

V usage is TRBV19 and J usage is TRBJ2-3, with no clear D. V dropped 3 bases and J dropped 0 bases, with 13 bases sitting between them. CDR1 is LNHDA, CDR2 SQIVND, per germline (reference sequence). CDR3 length: 16 amino acids. The DNA for the CDR3 is TGTGCCAGTAGTATGAAACCAGCGCCGAGCACAGATACGCAGTATTTT. Translated, it gives CASSMKPAPSTDTQYF.

The V and J genes are TRBV7-3 and TRBJ2-3, with a tentative D call TRBD2 (6 bases). Germline values: CDR1 SGHTA, CDR2 FQGTGA. The length of the CDR3 is 14 residues. V gave up 1 base and J gave up 4 bases, with 9 bases separating them. The CDR3 DNA follows: TGTGCCAGCAGCTTAAGGGGGGACTCAGATACGCAGTATTTT. Its translation: CASSLRGDSDTQYF.

The chain recombines TRBV14 with TRBJ1-1, with TRBD1 matching over 8 bases. The CDR3 has 15 residues. Looked up from germline, CDR1 is SGHDN and CDR2 is FVKESK. Unmatched junction bases numbered 6, after V lost 4 bases and J lost 2 bases. The CDR3 nucleotides are TGTGCCAGCAGCCGCCTGACAGGGGACAACACTGAAGCTTTCTTT. The encoded protein is CASSRLTGDNTEAFF.

The V call is TRBV7-3, the J call TRBJ2-7, with 8 bases fitting TRBD1. CDR1 SGHTA and CDR2 FQGTGA come from the germline V gene. The CDR3 length is 12 residues. V shed 3 bases, J shed 6 bases, and the junction held 1 base outside the gene matches. CDR3 DNA: TGTGCCAGCAGCTTCGGACAGGGCGAGCAGTACTTC. Amino acids: CASSFGQGEQYF.

The V gene is TRBV7-3, the J gene TRBJ2-1; D tentatively fits TRBD1 or TRBD2 (5 bases each). Between the trimmed V and J ends, which lost 5 bases and 8 bases, there was a span of 13 bases. This CDR3 is built from 13 residues. Germline values: CDR1 SGHTA, CDR2 FQGTGA. CDR3 protein: CASSPPGSDEQFF. The CDR3 DNA sequence: TGTGCCAGCAGCCCCCCAGGGAGCGATGAGCAGTTCTTC.